This T cell receptor (beta chain) is from a study of T cell responses to AZD1222 COVID-19 vaccine. Study in general: Analysis merged second doses at about 4 or about 12 weeks.

Study observations and caveats: Possibly, clonal diversity was underestimated; donors were largely white British and included more females.

A note on this clone: The antigen is not known.

V trimming: 4 bases; J trimming: 7 bases; junction bases outside the gene matches: 9. The CDR3 spans 14 residues. CDR1 is SGHRS, CDR2 YFSETQ, per germline. Clones were sequenced by immunoSEQ multiplex PCR, and TCRdb holds only the in-frame ones, with some missing. The sample shows around 100,000 clones, about 90% of them seen only once. The chain has TRBV5-1 and TRBJ1-2, with 8 bases fitting TRBD1. Sample: peripheral blood, taken on day 0 of AZD1222 vaccination. The TCR comes from an adult in good health. The CDR3 nucleotides are TGCGCCAGCAGCCTCGGACAGGGCGGAGGTGGCTACACCTTC. Translated, it gives CASSLGQGGGGYTF.